The 19 T cell receptor beta chains given below trace back to one sample, sequenced in a study of shared clonotypes between healthy human individuals. Sequencing was performed with immunoSEQ multiplex PCR; in TCRdb, only in-frame clones are kept and a portion is missing. This table holds 2,500,000 or so clones, 80% to 95% found once. Sequencing was carried out using naive CD4+ T cells from PBMCs. Described subset: CD45RA+ positively selected. These receptors were taken from a man aged 18 to 35 in good health. Some clones in this sample may be carry-over from other donors' samples.

The J gene is TRBJ2-3, the V gene TRBV4-1, with D perhaps matching TRBD2 (5 bases). Trimming took off 5 bases at V and 9 bases at J, with 12 bases between the two ends. Germline values: CDR1 MGHRA, CDR2 YSYEKL. The CDR3 contains 12 residues. The CDR3 coding sequence is TGCGCCAGCAGCGATCTTGGGAGCACGCAGTATTTT. Protein product: CASSDLGSTQYF.

With regard to this clone: Other DNA sequences in this sample translate to the same CDR3. V and J are TRBV6-5 and TRBJ1-3; D call uncertain. Trimming cost V 2 bases and J 1 base, with 6 bases left between them. CDR1 MNHEY and CDR2 SVGAGI come from the germline V gene. This CDR3 spans 14 amino acids. The CDR3 nucleotides read TGTGCCAGCAGTTACCGCGATTCTGGAAACACCATATATTTT. This encodes CASSYRDSGNTIYF.

This clone was picked up one time. This chain joins TRBV5-8 and TRBJ2-5, with TRBD2 matching over 13 bases. V shed 4 bases, J shed 0 bases, and the junction held 6 bases outside the gene matches. The CDR3 loop spans 17 amino acids. Germline CDR1 is SGHTS and CDR2 is YDEGEE. CDR3 region: CASSAGTSGKYQETQYF. The CDR3 bases are TGTGCCAGCAGCGCAGGGACTAGCGGGAAGTACCAAGAGACCCAGTACTTC.

V is TRBV6-6 and J is TRBJ2-7; perhaps TRBD1 as D (7 bases). Per germline, CDR1 MNHNY and CDR2 SVGAGI (reference sequence). Between the trimmed V and J ends, which lost 6 bases and 0 bases, there was a span of 18 bases. This CDR3 spans 16 amino acids. The CDR3 region has the DNA TGTGCCAGCAGCCTTTCCCGCGGGGACAGCTCCTACGAGCAGTACTTC. It codes for CASSLSRGDSSYEQYF.

The V and J genes are TRBV7-2 and TRBJ2-3; the D gene is possibly TRBD1 (6 bases). Trimming took 3 bases from V and 1 from J, leaving 14 bases between them. CDR3 size: 16 residues. CDR1 is SGHTA, CDR2 FQGNSA, per germline. The DNA for the CDR3 is TGTGCCAGCAGCTTTAGGGGGAGCTCGGGCACAGATACGCAGTATTTT. Translation gives CASSFRGSSGTDTQYF.

V is TRBV19 and J is TRBJ2-5, with D perhaps matching TRBD2 (5 bases). The germline gives CDR1 LNHDA, CDR2 SQIVND (reference sequence). Deletions cut 5 bases from V and 8 bases from J, with 21 bases between. This CDR3 spans 15 amino acids. The CDR3 is CASSVGLAEVGTQYF. The CDR3 DNA follows: TGTGCCAGTAGTGTCGGACTGGCTGAGGTTGGTACCCAGTACTTC. The full variable domain, rest sourced from reference TRBV19 and TRBJ2-5, is DGGITQSPKYLFRKEGQNVTLSCEQNLNHDAMYWYRQDPGQGLRLIYYSQIVNDFQKGDIAEGYSVSREKKESFPLTVTSAQKNPTAFYLCASSVGLAEVGTQYFGPGTRLLVL.

The chain carries TRBV7-2 and TRBJ2-1; possible D gene TRBD1, 6 bases. Trimming removed 4 bases at V and 4 bases at J, with 11 bases between. Germline-derived CDR1 and CDR2 are SGHTA and FQGNSA. CDR3 size: 14 residues. The CDR3, as DNA: TGTGCCAGCAGCTCAGGGACATCGTACAATGAGCAGTTCTTC. Its protein product is CASSSGTSYNEQFF.

This chain joins TRBV9 and TRBJ2-5; D possibly uses TRBD1 or TRBD2 (7 bases each). The CDR3 extends over 15 amino acids. V was clipped by 4 bases and J by 1 base, with 14 bases between them. CDR1 and CDR2 from the germline V gene are SGDLS and YYNGEE. The CDR3 nucleotides are TGTGCCAGCAGCTTACCCAGGGGGGGCCAAGAGACCCAGTACTTC. This translates into CASSLPRGGQETQYF. The full variable domain, with the rest looked up from reference TRBV9 and TRBJ2-5, is DSGVTQTPKHLITATGQRVTLRCSPRSGDLSVYWYQQSLDQGLQFLIQYYNGEERAKGNILERFSAQQFPDLHSELNLSSLELGDSALYFCASSLPRGGQETQYFGPGTRLLVL.

The rearrangement links TRBV18 to TRBJ2-7; D remains unclear. Trimming took off 1 base at V and 0 bases at J, with 10 bases between the two ends. This CDR3 contains 15 residues. Germline V gene data show CDR1 as KGHSH and CDR2 as LQKENI. The CDR3 loop is CASSPQGLSSYEQYF. The CDR3 DNA reads as TGTGCCAGCTCACCACAGGGTTTGAGCTCCTACGAGCAGTACTTC.

The gene calls are TRBV28 and TRBJ1-5; D may be TRBD1 (5 bases). CDR1 is MDHEN and CDR2 is SYDVKM in the germline V gene. The CDR3 sequence is 17 residues long. Trimming cost V 4 bases and J 7 bases, with 23 bases left between them. CDR3 residues: CASSSPAGWGRGQPQHF. In DNA, the CDR3 is TGTGCCAGCAGTTCTCCGGCGGGGTGGGGAAGGGGCCAGCCCCAGCATTTT.

The rearrangement uses TRBV19 and TRBJ1-5; 8 nucleotides line up with TRBD1. Losses at the gene ends were 6 bases for V and 6 bases for J; bases not matched to a gene: 10. The CDR3 sequence is 15 residues long. Germline CDR1 and CDR2: LNHDA and SQIVND (reference sequence). This CDR3 reads CASREGTGVFQPQHF. The DNA for the CDR3 is TGTGCCAGTAGAGAAGGGACAGGAGTTTTTCAGCCCCAGCATTTT.

This clone was seen more than once but under ten times. The V call is TRBV30, the J call TRBJ1-2; no definite D call. The germline V gene has CDR1 GTSNPN and CDR2 SVGIG (reference sequence). The CDR3 runs to 13 residues. Deletions cut 0 bases from V and 8 bases from J, with 13 bases between. The CDR3 sequence: CAWSVLATEGYTF. The CDR3 DNA reads as TGTGCCTGGAGTGTACTGGCTACGGAGGGCTACACCTTC.

This chain uses TRBV27 with TRBJ2-1; D is possibly TRBD2 (5 bases). The V end was cut by 1 base, the J end by 12 bases, with 16 bases between. This CDR3 contains 14 residues. Per the germline V gene, CDR1 is MNHEY and CDR2 is SMNVEV (reference sequence). CDR3 sequence (DNA): TGTGCCAGCAGTTTATTAAAAGACGGGGTGGGGCAGTTCTTC. Its translation is CASSLLKDGVGQFF.

The rearrangement uses TRBV30 and TRBJ2-7; D is possibly TRBD1 or TRBD2 (6 bases each). Between the trimmed V and J ends, which lost 0 bases and 7 bases, there was a span of 13 bases. Germline V gene data show CDR1 as GTSNPN and CDR2 as SVGIG (reference sequence). The CDR3 runs 13 residues. The CDR3 spells CAWSVNRAGEQYF. The CDR3 DNA sequence: TGTGCCTGGAGTGTAAACAGGGCGGGAGAGCAGTACTTC.

This clone was seen only a few times. The rearrangement uses TRBV6-1 and TRBJ1-4; no clear D. Trimming shortened V by 9 bases and J by 6 bases, and 14 bases separated the two germline ends. This CDR3 is 13 amino acids long. Germline V gene sequence: CDR1 MNHNS, CDR2 SASEGT. The CDR3 bases are TGTGCCAGTCTACGACGGCAGTATGAAAAACTGTTTTTT. Amino acids: CASLRRQYEKLFF.

CDR3 loop: CASQDRAQETQYF. The CDR3 DNA reads TGTGCCAGCCAAGACAGAGCCCAAGAGACCCAGTACTTC. The genes are TRBV25-1 and TRBJ2-5, with D possibly TRBD1 on 5 matching bases. The CDR3 has 13 residues. V lost 8 bases to trimming and J lost 1 base, with 11 bases between them. Germline-derived CDR1 and CDR2 are MGHDK and SYGVNS.

This chain uses TRBV28 with TRBJ1-2; 8 nucleotides line up with TRBD1. The CDR3 consists of 17 residues. Germline trimming cut 8 bases from V and 6 bases from J; bases unmatched to any gene: 20. CDR1 is MDHEN and CDR2 is SYDVKM in the germline V gene. The CDR3 sequence is CASEFRIHRTGRNGYTF. The CDR3 DNA reads TGTGCCAGCGAGTTTAGGATCCACCGGACAGGGAGGAATGGCTACACCTTC.

V usage is TRBV4-1 and J usage is TRBJ1-2; D uncertain. V was cut by 4 bases and J by 6 bases, with 15 bases left in between. The CDR3 consists of 14 residues. Per the germline V gene, CDR1 is MGHRA and CDR2 is YSYEKL. CDR3 amino acids: CASSPSVFPHGYTF. CDR3 in DNA: TGCGCCAGCAGCCCCTCGGTATTCCCTCATGGCTACACCTTC.

The chain has TRBV28 and TRBJ2-1; a possible D gene is TRBD1 (5 bases). The V and J ends lost 5 bases and 7 bases respectively, with 15 bases between them. This CDR3 spans 14 amino acids. Germline CDR1 is MDHEN and CDR2 is SYDVKM. The CDR3 sequence is CASSSAGLGNEQFF. CDR3 DNA: TGTGCCAGCAGTAGCGCAGGGCTTGGAAATGAGCAGTTCTTC. Full variable domain (missing parts from reference TRBV28 and TRBJ2-1): DVKVTQSSRYLVKRTGEKVFLECVQDMDHENMFWYRQDPGLGLRLIYFSYDVKMKEKGDIPEGYSVSREKKERFSLILESASTNQTSMYLCASSSAGLGNEQFFGPGTRLTVL.